The 24 T cell receptor beta chains given below trace back to one sample, sequenced in a study of radiation and T cells in renal cell carcinoma (dated by TCRdb to the early 2020s). The time point label, read with the paper, signifies: blood 2 weeks post-SBRT. Explained via the paper, the treatment or condition label denotes: 15 Gy SBRT to primary tumor, nephrectomy 4 weeks later. The protocol used for the library was the immunoSEQ multiplex PCR assay. TCRdb stores this immuneACCESS table with in-frame sequences only. Part of the clones is absent; in the studies checked, under half of the shortfall reflects unresolved V genes, and no reason is known for the rest. For this sample the table gives 150,000 or so clones, of which about 87% were detected only once. 13% of the sample is held by the ten biggest clonotypes. Sequenced material: blood, taken from a patient whose treatment included radiotherapy and nephrectomy. The receptor source for this set is a woman aged 45-65 years with renal cell carcinoma.

The table lists this clone with a count of one. The chain employs TRBV5-1 and TRBJ2-2, with D possibly matching TRBD1 (6 bases). The germline gives CDR1 SGHRS, CDR2 YFSETQ. Deletions cut 0 bases from V and 1 base from J, with 7 bases between. The CDR3 loop spans 15 amino acids. The CDR3 reads CASSLDRENTGELFF. CDR3 nucleotide sequence: TGCGCCAGCAGCTTGGACAGGGAGAACACCGGGGAGCTGTTTTTT.

The rearrangement uses TRBV7-9 and TRBJ1-5, with D uncertain. V was shortened by 5 bases and J by 4 bases, with 9 bases between the two germline ends. The germline gives CDR1 SEHNR, CDR2 FQNEAQ (reference sequence). CDR3 length equals 13 residues. CDR3: CASSREANQPQHF. The CDR3 nucleotides read TGTGCCAGCAGCCGCGAGGCGAATCAGCCCCAGCATTTT. Based on the CDR3 plus reference TRBV7-9 and TRBJ1-5, the full variable domain is DTGVSQNPRHKITKRGQNVTFRCDPISEHNRLYWYRQTLGQGPEFLTYFQNEAQLEKSRLLSDRFSAERPKGSFSTLEIQRTEQGDSAMYLCASSREANQPQHFGDGTRLSIL.

The genes are TRBV5-1 and TRBJ2-1; 11 bases are a match to TRBD2. CDR1 is SGHRS and CDR2 is YFSETQ in the germline V gene. The length of the CDR3 is 15 residues. V lost 0 bases, J lost 6 bases, and 2 bases stayed unmatched. The CDR3 DNA sequence: TGCGCCAGCAGCTTGGCTAGCGGGGGGCTCAATGAGCAGTTCTTC. Translation gives CASSLASGGLNEQFF.

The chain recombines TRBV19 with TRBJ2-1; a weak D match, TRBD1 (5 bases). Trimming removed 2 bases at V and 2 bases at J, with 13 bases between. Germline V CDR1 and CDR2: LNHDA, SQIVND (reference sequence). This CDR3 comprises 16 residues. The chain's CDR3 is CASSIKGRGPYNEQFF. CDR3 DNA: TGTGCCAGTAGTATAAAGGGTAGGGGCCCCTACAATGAGCAGTTCTTC.

The chain carries TRBV28 and TRBJ2-7; D is ambiguous. The CDR3 covers 12 residues. Per the germline V gene, CDR1 is MDHEN and CDR2 is SYDVKM. The V and J ends lost 1 base and 7 bases respectively, with 8 bases between them. CDR3 region: CASSLSVGEQYF. In DNA form, the CDR3 reads TGTGCCAGCAGTTTATCGGTCGGGGAGCAGTACTTC.

The rearrangement links TRBV18 to TRBJ2-5, with a weak D call TRBD2 (6 bases). The CDR3 length is 15 residues. Per germline, CDR1 KGHSH and CDR2 LQKENI. V shed 2 bases and J shed 5 bases, with 15 bases lying between them. CDR3 protein: CASSPEIAVAETQYF. CDR3 nucleotides: TGTGCCAGCTCACCAGAGATAGCGGTAGCGGAGACCCAGTACTTC.

CDR3 sequence reads: CASSARDSYANTGELFF. CDR3 coding DNA: TGTGCCAGTAGTGCCCGGGACAGCTACGCGAACACCGGGGAGCTGTTTTTT. The V call is TRBV19, the J call TRBJ2-2; 7 bases agree with TRBD1. The V gene's germline CDR1 is LNHDA and CDR2 SQIVND (reference sequence). V lost 5 bases and J lost 0; bases outside the gene matches: 9. The CDR3 totals 17 residues.

CDR3: CSVAGTGSEAFF. The CDR3 coding sequence is TGCAGCGTTGCCGGGACAGGGTCTGAAGCTTTCTTT. The rearrangement uses TRBV29-1 and TRBJ1-1; 9 bases agree with TRBD1. Unmatched junction bases numbered 3, after V lost 4 bases and J lost 6 bases. This CDR3 contains 12 residues. Germline CDR1 SQVTM, CDR2 ANQGSEA.

The CDR3 sequence: CASSKGDTGELFF. CDR3 nucleotide sequence: TGTGCCAGCAGCAAGGGAGACACCGGGGAGCTGTTTTTT. The V gene is TRBV28, the J gene TRBJ2-2; the D gene is possibly TRBD2 (5 bases). Trimming cost V 6 bases and J 3 bases, with 8 bases left between them. The CDR3 consists of 13 residues. Germline values: CDR1 MDHEN, CDR2 SYDVKM.

CDR3 loop: CASSLANSPNTGELFF. CDR3 DNA: TGTGCCAGCAGCTTAGCAAACAGTCCGAACACCGGGGAGCTGTTTTTT. This rearrangement joins TRBV7-9 to TRBJ2-2; D is uncertain. This CDR3 has 16 amino acids. Germline CDR1 reads SEHNR; CDR2 reads FQNEAQ (reference sequence). V lost 0 bases and J lost 0, with 8 bases in between.

The chain joins TRBV5-1 to TRBJ1-2; D is uncertain. Between the trimmed V and J ends, which lost 0 bases and 4 bases, there was a span of 4 bases. CDR3 size: 12 residues. Germline CDR1 SGHRS, CDR2 YFSETQ. CDR3 DNA sequence: TGCGCCAGCAGCTTGGAGTCCTATGGCTACACCTTC. This codes for CASSLESYGYTF.

V gene TRBV9 combines with J gene TRBJ1-1, with D perhaps TRBD1 (6 bases). The germline CDR1 and CDR2 sequences are SGDLS and YYNGEE. This CDR3 contains 14 residues. V was clipped by 0 bases and J by 5 bases, with 11 bases between them. CDR3 sequence (DNA): TGTGCCAGCAGCGTAGATTGGGGGCGAACTGAAGCTTTCTTT. As protein: CASSVDWGRTEAFF.

This clone has just one count. The chain couples TRBV7-2 to TRBJ1-5, with no clear D. Looked up from germline, CDR1 is SGHTA and CDR2 is FQGNSA. This CDR3 is built from 14 residues. V was trimmed by 5 bases and J by 1 base, leaving 9 bases between them. CDR3 bases: TGTGCCAGCAGCCCGAGTGGAAGCAATCAGCCCCAGCATTTT. It is translated as CASSPSGSNQPQHF.

The chain couples TRBV30 to TRBJ1-1, with D uncertain. V shed 2 bases and J shed 4 bases, with 14 bases lying between them. Germline CDR1 GTSNPN, CDR2 SVGIG (reference sequence). This CDR3 has 14 residues. The CDR3, as DNA: TGTGCCTGGAGTTTCAGCAGATTTAGCACTGAAGCTTTCTTT. As protein: CAWSFSRFSTEAFF. Filled out from reference TRBV30 and TRBJ1-1, the complete variable domain reads SQTIHQWPATLVQPVGSPLSLECTVEGTSNPNLYWYRQAAGRGLQLLFYSVGIGQISSEVPQNLSASRPQDRQFILSSKKLLLSDSGFYLCAWSFSRFSTEAFFGQGTRLTVV.

This chain links TRBV7-9 with TRBJ1-5; 12 bases map to TRBD1. The CDR3 is 15 amino acids. Germline-derived CDR1 and CDR2 are SEHNR and FQNEAQ (reference sequence). V gave up 5 bases and J gave up 6 bases; unmatched junction bases: 5. This chain's CDR3 is CASSIGTGGTQPQHF. Written as DNA, the CDR3 is TGTGCCAGCAGCATCGGGACAGGGGGCACTCAGCCCCAGCATTTT.

This clone was seen a single time. The CDR3 region has the DNA TGTGCCAGCAGCGAAGGGGTTTTGGTCGAGCAGTACTTC. Protein: CASSEGVLVEQYF. The genes are TRBV11-2 and TRBJ2-7, with a tentative D call TRBD1 (5 bases). Germline V gene data show CDR1 as SGHAT and CDR2 as FQNNGV. V was clipped by 5 bases and J by 6 bases, with 14 bases between them. CDR3 length: 13 amino acids.

This chain uses TRBV5-1 with TRBJ2-2; 7 bases are a match to TRBD1. Germline-derived CDR1 and CDR2 are SGHRS and YFSETQ. The V gene end was trimmed by 0 bases and the J gene end by 4 bases; junction bases not matched to a gene: 9. The CDR3 is made up of 17 amino acids. This CDR3 is CASSLELMTGSTGELFF. CDR3 nucleotides: TGCGCCAGCAGCTTGGAATTAATGACAGGGTCCACCGGGGAGCTGTTTTTT.

The chain recombines TRBV21-1 with TRBJ1-2. TRBV21-1 is classified as a pseudogene. The CDR3 is 18 amino acids. For the CDR3, the DNA is TGTGCCAGCACCCTAGGAGTACAGGAGGGTTCCAAGAGGTATGGCTACACCTTC. Its protein is CASTLGVQEGSKRYGYTF.

Worth noting for this clone: Within the sample, other DNA sequences also encode this same CDR3. The chain links TRBV7-2 to TRBJ1-5; possible D gene TRBD1, 5 bases. The CDR3 has 15 amino acids. Between the trimmed V and J ends, which lost 5 bases and 4 bases, there was a span of 15 bases. Germline V gene lookup returns CDR1 SGHTA and CDR2 FQGNSA. Here the CDR3 reads CASSHGGTENQPQHF. The CDR3 coding sequence is TGTGCCAGCAGCCACGGCGGGACGGAAAATCAGCCCCAGCATTTT.

The chain links TRBV10-2 to TRBJ1-1; D gene uncertain. CDR1 and CDR2 (germline): WSHSY, SAAADI. V was cut by 0 bases and J by 6 bases, with 8 bases left in between. This CDR3 spans 13 amino acids. CDR3 in amino acids: CASSESLGSEAFF. The CDR3 bases are TGCGCCAGCAGTGAGTCGCTAGGGTCTGAAGCTTTCTTT.

The genes are TRBV10-1 and TRBJ2-2, with unresolved D. The V gene lost 4 bases and the J gene lost 8 bases, with 14 bases spanning the gap. This CDR3 is built from 14 residues. In germline, CDR1 is WNHNN, CDR2 SYGVQD (reference sequence). CDR3 protein: CASSGFSPGGELFF. For the CDR3, the DNA is TGCGCCAGCAGTGGATTTAGCCCTGGAGGGGAGCTGTTTTTT.

The V and J genes are TRBV15 and TRBJ1-2; possible D gene TRBD1, 6 bases. In germline, CDR1 is LNHNV, CDR2 YYDKDF (reference sequence). The CDR3 is 14 residues long. V was pared by 5 bases and J by 7 bases, with 17 bases between. The CDR3 bases are TGTGCCACCAGCGGCCTAAGGGGGAGTGGTGGCTACACCTTC. This encodes CATSGLRGSGGYTF.

The chain links TRBV19 to TRBJ1-6; tentative D call: TRBD1 (6 bases). Germline-derived CDR1 and CDR2 are LNHDA and SQIVND (reference sequence). V was cut by 6 bases and J by 7 bases, with 16 bases left in between. The CDR3 is 15 amino acids. CDR3 in amino acids: CASRIPGQRNSPLHF. In DNA, the CDR3 is TGTGCCAGTAGAATACCGGGACAACGGAATTCACCCCTCCACTTT.

The genes are TRBV10-3 and TRBJ2-7; 9 nucleotides agree with TRBD1. Germline-derived CDR1 and CDR2 are ENHRY and SYGVKD. V was pared by 2 bases and J by 5 bases, with 4 bases of the junction left unmatched. The CDR3 spans 14 residues. CDR3 amino acids: CAISETGGLDEQYF. In DNA form, the CDR3 reads TGTGCCATCAGTGAGACAGGGGGCTTGGACGAGCAGTACTTC.